This entry features one TCR beta chain sequence. The sample belongs to a study of blood T cell repertoires in COVID-19. Across the whole study: Sites in the United States, Italy and Spain provided acute and convalescent COVID-19 samples.

Germline values: CDR1 SGHKS, CDR2 YYEKEE (reference sequence). CDR3 length: 17 residues. Between the trimmed V and J ends, which lost 3 bases and 2 bases, there was a span of 19 bases. Using immunoSEQ multiplex PCR, the repertoire was profiled, and TCRdb retains in-frame clones only, with some absent. The table records approximately 70,000 clones, roughly 87% of them present only once. The sequencing sample was made of peripheral blood. The chain carries TRBV5-5 and TRBJ2-3; tentative D call: TRBD1 (5 bases). The clonotype was recovered from a woman over 75 with acute or convalescent COVID-19. CDR3: CASSSGASRAPTDTQYF. The DNA for the CDR3 is TGTGCCAGCAGCTCTGGGGCCTCCCGAGCCCCCACAGATACGCAGTATTTT.